One sample yielded the 15 T cell receptor beta chains listed below, sequenced in a study of T cell changes during pregnancy in multiple sclerosis. Repertoires were generated with immunoSEQ multiplex PCR, while TCRdb's copy carries only in-frame clones and drops some. The sample shows tens of thousands of clones, almost 95% of them seen only once. Sequences were derived from peripheral blood, sampled after pregnancy. These TCRs come from a female donor with multiple sclerosis, enrolled in a pregnancy study.

This clone was seen a handful of times. The V and J genes are TRBV7-8 and TRBJ2-3; 9 bases align to TRBD2. J gave up 2 bases and V 3 bases, and 3 bases lay outside the gene matches. Germline V gene data show CDR1 as SGHVS and CDR2 as FQNEAQ. The CDR3 is 15 amino acids. The DNA for the CDR3 is TGTGCCAGCAGCTTTGCTAGCGGGGCCACAGATACGCAGTATTTT. Translation gives CASSFASGATDTQYF.

This clone was picked up one time. V gene TRBV5-5 combines with J gene TRBJ1-5; D is uncertain. Germline loops: CDR1 SGHKS, CDR2 YYEKEE (reference sequence). The CDR3 totals 16 residues. V was clipped by 1 base and J by 4 bases, with 15 bases between them. The CDR3 DNA follows: TGTGCCAGCAGCTTGTATCTAGGCCCCCAAAATCAGCCCCAGCATTTT. Its protein product is CASSLYLGPQNQPQHF.

The V gene is TRBV4-2, the J gene TRBJ2-7, with 10 nucleotides matching TRBD2. The CDR3 consists of 15 residues. CDR1 LGHNA and CDR2 YNFKEQ come from the germline V gene. V gave up 3 bases and J gave up 0 bases; unmatched junction bases: 2. The DNA of the CDR3 is TGTGCCAGCAGCCACGAGCGGGGGGGCTCCTACGAGCAGTACTTC. Amino acids: CASSHERGGSYEQYF.

The chain recombines TRBV7-3 with TRBJ1-2, with unresolved D. The CDR3 has 15 amino acids. V gave up 7 bases and J gave up 2 bases, with 17 bases separating them. Germline lookup yields CDR1 SGHTA and CDR2 FQGTGA. The DNA for the CDR3 is TGTGCCAGCAACCAACTTCGACAAACCAACTATGGCTACACCTTC. This gives the protein CASNQLRQTNYGYTF.

V gene TRBV2 combines with J gene TRBJ1-4, with TRBD1 as a possible D gene (5 bases). Germline CDR1 and CDR2: SNHLY and FYNNEI. Trimming took 0 bases from V and 5 from J, leaving 16 bases between them. This CDR3 is built from 17 residues. CDR3 coding DNA: TGTGCCAGCAGTGAAGCGCCTGGGTTGGGGGGGAATGAAAAACTGTTTTTT. Translating it yields CASSEAPGLGGNEKLFF. Full variable domain (missing parts from reference TRBV2 and TRBJ1-4): EPEVTQTPSHQVTQMGQEVILRCVPISNHLYFYWYRQILGQKVEFLVSFYNNEISEKSEIFDDQFSVERPDGSNFTLKIRSTKLEDSAMYFCASSEAPGLGGNEKLFFGSGTQLSVL.

The chain employs TRBV14 and TRBJ2-1, with 9 bases lining up with TRBD1. CDR3 size: 18 residues. Germline values: CDR1 SGHDN, CDR2 FVKESK. J lost 7 bases, V lost 0 bases, and 13 bases had no gene match. The DNA for the CDR3 is TGTGCCAGCAGCCAAGAGGAATGGACAGGGGCCTATGGAAATGAGCAGTTCTTC. Residues: CASSQEEWTGAYGNEQFF.

V is TRBV14 and J is TRBJ2-2; D not resolved. The CDR3 is made up of 15 amino acids. The V and J ends lost 0 bases and 0 bases respectively, with 5 bases between them. Germline assignment: CDR1 SGHDN and CDR2 FVKESK. The CDR3 nucleotides are TGTGCCAGCAGCCAAGAGTTAGCGAACACCGGGGAGCTGTTTTTT. Translated: CASSQELANTGELFF.

This clone was seen only a few times. The CDR3: CASSLSIGGVYGYTF. The CDR3 coding sequence is TGTGCCAGCAGTTTAAGTATAGGGGGCGTCTATGGCTACACCTTC. The rearrangement joins TRBV2 to TRBJ1-2; 7 nucleotides line up with TRBD1. V was pared by 5 bases and J by 4 bases, with 10 bases of the junction left unmatched. The CDR3 runs 15 residues. Germline values: CDR1 SNHLY, CDR2 FYNNEI.

The chain couples TRBV7-3 to TRBJ2-3, with D possibly being TRBD2 (7 bases). CDR3 size: 16 residues. CDR1 and CDR2 (germline): SGHTA, FQGTGA. Trimming shortened V by 4 bases and J by 2 bases, and 16 bases separated the two germline ends. CDR3 residues: CASSSLGGGLTDTQYF. CDR3 nucleotides: TGTGCCAGCAGCTCGCTTGGGGGGGGGCTCACAGATACGCAGTATTTT.

This chain links TRBV19 with TRBJ2-6; 7 nucleotides align to TRBD1. V shed 3 bases and J 3 bases; nucleotides not matched to a gene: 5. CDR1 is LNHDA and CDR2 is SQIVND in the germline V gene (reference sequence). This CDR3 has 16 residues. This CDR3 is CASSMSRGLGANVLTF. DNA for the CDR3: TGTGCCAGTAGTATGTCGAGGGGGCTTGGGGCCAACGTCCTGACTTTC. Based on the CDR3 plus reference TRBV19 and TRBJ2-6, the full variable domain is DGGITQSPKYLFRKEGQNVTLSCEQNLNHDAMYWYRQDPGQGLRLIYYSQIVNDFQKGDIAEGYSVSREKKESFPLTVTSAQKNPTAFYLCASSMSRGLGANVLTFGAGSRLTVL.

The sample holds one count of this clone. V usage is TRBV15 and J usage is TRBJ2-7, with 10 bases fitting TRBD1. CDR3 length: 17 residues. V dropped 3 bases and J dropped 0; count of bases not matched to a gene: 8. The germline CDR1 and CDR2 sequences are LNHNV and YYDKDF (reference sequence). Here the CDR3 reads CATSRGTGTGASYEQYF. The CDR3 bases are TGTGCCACCAGCAGGGGGACCGGGACAGGGGCCTCCTACGAGCAGTACTTC.

This clone was detected a few times. The chain is built from TRBV18 and TRBJ1-4; a weak D match, TRBD1 (5 bases). The germline CDR1 and CDR2 sequences are KGHSH and LQKENI. The CDR3 is 13 residues long. Trimming left V 1 base short and J 5 bases short, with 5 bases between. DNA for the CDR3: TGTGCCAGCTCACCACAGGGGAATGAAAAACTGTTTTTT. It encodes CASSPQGNEKLFF.

V is TRBV18 and J is TRBJ1-3, with D unresolved. This CDR3 is built from 13 residues. The germline V gene has CDR1 KGHSH and CDR2 LQKENI. Trimming took 3 bases from V and 2 from J, leaving 5 bases between them. CDR3 nucleotides: TGTGCCAGCTCACCGCAGGCTGGAAACACCATATATTTT. Translation gives CASSPQAGNTIYF.

The chain has TRBV4-1 and TRBJ2-1; 9 bases line up with TRBD2. This CDR3 comprises 14 residues. V gave up 1 base and J gave up 7 bases; unmatched junction bases: 2. Per germline, CDR1 MGHRA and CDR2 YSYEKL. CDR3 bases: TGCGCCAGCAGCCAAGGCGGGGGGGGTAATGAGCAGTTCTTC. This sequence encodes CASSQGGGGNEQFF.

This chain connects TRBV5-6 to TRBJ1-2; D unclear. CDR3 length: 13 residues. With 3 bases removed from V and 4 bases from J, the gap between germline ends came to 10 bases. The V gene's germline CDR1 is SGHDT and CDR2 YYEEEE. The CDR3 region has the DNA TGTGCCAGCAGCTGGGCGCACGGCTATGGCTACACCTTC. Encoded protein: CASSWAHGYGYTF. The whole variable domain, filled in from reference TRBV5-6 and TRBJ1-2, reads DAGVTQSPTHLIKTRGQQVTLRCSPKSGHDTVSWYQQALGQGPQFIFQYYEEEERQRGNFPDRFSGHQFPNYSSELNVNALLLGDSALYLCASSWAHGYGYTFGSGTRLTVV.